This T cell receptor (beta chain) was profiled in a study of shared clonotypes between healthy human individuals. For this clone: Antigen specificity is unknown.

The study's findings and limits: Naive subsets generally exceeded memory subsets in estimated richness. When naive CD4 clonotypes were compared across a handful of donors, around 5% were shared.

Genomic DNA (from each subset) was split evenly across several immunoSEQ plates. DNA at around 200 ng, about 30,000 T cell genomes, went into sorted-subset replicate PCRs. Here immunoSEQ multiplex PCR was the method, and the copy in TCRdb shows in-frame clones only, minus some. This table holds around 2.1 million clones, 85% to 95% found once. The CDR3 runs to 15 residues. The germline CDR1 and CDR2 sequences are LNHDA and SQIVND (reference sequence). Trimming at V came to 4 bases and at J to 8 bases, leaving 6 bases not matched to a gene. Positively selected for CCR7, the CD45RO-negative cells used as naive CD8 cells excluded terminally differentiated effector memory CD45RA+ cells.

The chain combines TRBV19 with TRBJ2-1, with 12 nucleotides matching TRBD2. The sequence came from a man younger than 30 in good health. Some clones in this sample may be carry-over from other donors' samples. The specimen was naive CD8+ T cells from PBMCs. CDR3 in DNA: TGTGCCAGTAGTACTGTTCTAGCGGGAGGGGATGAGCAGTTCTTC. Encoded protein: CASSTVLAGGDEQFF.